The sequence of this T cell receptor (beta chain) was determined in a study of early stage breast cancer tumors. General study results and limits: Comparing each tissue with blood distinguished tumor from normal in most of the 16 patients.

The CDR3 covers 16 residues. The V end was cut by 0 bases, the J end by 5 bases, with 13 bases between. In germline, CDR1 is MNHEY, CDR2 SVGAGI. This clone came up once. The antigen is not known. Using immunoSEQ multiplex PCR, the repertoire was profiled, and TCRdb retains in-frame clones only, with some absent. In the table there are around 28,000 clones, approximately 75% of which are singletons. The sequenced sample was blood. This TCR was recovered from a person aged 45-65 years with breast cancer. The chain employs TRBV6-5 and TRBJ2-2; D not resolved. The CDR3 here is CASSYSRDPSTGELFF. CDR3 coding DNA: TGTGCCAGCAGTTACTCGCGAGATCCGTCGACCGGGGAGCTGTTTTTT.